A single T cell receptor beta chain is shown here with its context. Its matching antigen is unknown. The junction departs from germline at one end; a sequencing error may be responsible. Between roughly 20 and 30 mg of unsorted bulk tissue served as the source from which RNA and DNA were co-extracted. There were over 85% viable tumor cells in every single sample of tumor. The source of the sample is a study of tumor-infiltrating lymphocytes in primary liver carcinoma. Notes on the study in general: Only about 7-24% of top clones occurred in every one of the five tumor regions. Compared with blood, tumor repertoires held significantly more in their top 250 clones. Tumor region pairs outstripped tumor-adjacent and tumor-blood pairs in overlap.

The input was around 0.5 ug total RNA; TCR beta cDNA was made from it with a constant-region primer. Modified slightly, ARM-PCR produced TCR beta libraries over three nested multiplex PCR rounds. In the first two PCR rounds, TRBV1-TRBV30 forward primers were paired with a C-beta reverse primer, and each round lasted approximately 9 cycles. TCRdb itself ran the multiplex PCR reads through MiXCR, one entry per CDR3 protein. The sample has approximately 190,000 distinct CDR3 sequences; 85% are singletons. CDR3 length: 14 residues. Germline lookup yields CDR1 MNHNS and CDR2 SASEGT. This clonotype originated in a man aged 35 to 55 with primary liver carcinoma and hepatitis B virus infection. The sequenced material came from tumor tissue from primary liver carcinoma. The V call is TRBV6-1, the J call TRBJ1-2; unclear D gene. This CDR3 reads CTSRPQIQSYGYTF. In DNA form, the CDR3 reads TGTACCAGCAGGCCACAGATCCAAAGCTATGGTTACACCTTC.